The present T cell receptor beta chain was sequenced within a study of vaccination and CD4 T cells after COVID-19. For the study at large: Each participant was administered two doses of a vaccine, which was either BNT162b2 or mRNA-1273. Post-COVID draws followed diagnosis by a median roughly 100 days (range 35 to 161).

Concerning this clonotype itself: The target antigen is unknown.

The treatment is: approximately 10-day PBMC culture with coronavirus spike peptide pools or control peptides (ViraFEST assay). The dates of positive PCR tests extended from March through December 2020 and came before the US Alpha, Beta and Delta variants. At the Johns Hopkins FTIC core, DNA taken from cultured CD4+ T cells was sequenced by way of the Oncomine TCR Beta short-read assay. MiXCR was run by TCRdb on the PCR reads, yielding one entry per CDR3 protein. The sample holds some 11,000 distinct CDR3 sequences, over 75% seen once. This CDR3 comprises 16 residues. Trimming shortened V by 2 bases and J by 12 bases, and 26 bases separated the two germline ends. From germline, CDR1 is MNHEY and CDR2 SVGAGI.

The receptor comes from a human donor who had recovered from COVID-19. Sequences were obtained from CD4+ T cells from blood, cultured in vitro. The genes are TRBV6-5 and TRBJ2-7; D is possibly TRBD1 or TRBD2 (5 bases each). The CDR3 reads CASSYDRRTGTGGLYF. Here the CDR3 DNA reads TGTGCCAGCAGTTACGATCGTCGGACGGGGACGGGTGGTCTGTACTTC.